A single sample is the source of the 21 T cell receptor beta chains below, sequenced in a study of beta chain features in type 1 diabetes. General study results and limits: There was a moderate but significant shortening of TCRB CDR3s in all four CD4+ subsets of Type 1 diabetes patients.

As every portion of the isolated RNA was reverse transcribed, the sequencing read expressed TCRB transcripts. Repertoires were generated with immunoSEQ multiplex PCR, while TCRdb's copy carries only in-frame clones and drops some. The top ten clones hold about 0.02% of a sample with some 250,000 clones, approximately 14% of them seen once. No antigens are known for them. Source material: naive CD4+ T cells from blood. The receptors derive from a man younger than 40 with type 1 diabetes.

This clone showed up just a few times. The V and J genes are TRBV11-2 and TRBJ2-1; D perhaps matches TRBD2 (7 bases). The germline V gene has CDR1 SGHAT and CDR2 FQNNGV. V was trimmed by 0 bases and J by 6 bases, leaving 12 bases between them. The CDR3 has 15 amino acids. CDR3 in DNA: TGTGCCAGCAGCTTAGAGGGGGGGCAGGGCAATGAGCAGTTCTTC. It specifies CASSLEGGQGNEQFF.

CDR3 amino acids: CAPRSREVAGELFF. The DNA for the CDR3 is TGCGCCCCCAGGAGCAGGGAGGTTGCCGGGGAGCTGTTTTTT. This chain connects TRBV23-1 to TRBJ2-2; a possible D gene is TRBD2 (6 bases). TRBV23-1 is an ORF; its function is uncertain. There are 14 residues in the CDR3. V lost 11 bases and J 6 bases, leaving 19 bases between the germline ends.

The chain links TRBV12-5 to TRBJ2-7; TRBD2 matches at 9 bases. Germline CDR1 LGHNT, CDR2 FRNRAP. Germline trimming cut 2 bases from V and 4 bases from J; bases unmatched to any gene: 6. This CDR3 region has 15 residues. CDR3 region: CASGLRLAGTYEQYF. Written as DNA, the CDR3 is TGTGCTAGTGGTTTGAGGCTAGCGGGAACGTACGAGCAGTACTTC.

This clone turned up a few times. This chain connects TRBV30 to TRBJ2-1, with TRBD2 matching over 10 bases. With 3 bases clipped from V and 8 bases from J, the junction kept 13 bases outside the gene matches. Looked up from germline, CDR1 is GTSNPN and CDR2 is SVGIG (reference sequence). The CDR3 runs 16 residues. The CDR3 DNA reads TGTGCCTGGAGCGCTGGTCTAGCGGGAGAAAGGGATGAGCAGTTCTTC. Translated: CAWSAGLAGERDEQFF.

The genes are TRBV7-8 and TRBJ1-4; 11 bases align to TRBD1. Trimming at V came to 6 bases and at J to 7 bases, leaving 7 bases not matched to a gene. Germline V gene lookup returns CDR1 SGHVS and CDR2 FQNEAQ. The CDR3 length is 15 residues. The CDR3 region is CASSWDRGIGEKLFF. CDR3 sequence (DNA): TGTGCCAGCAGTTGGGACAGGGGGATTGGTGAAAAACTGTTTTTT.

This clone was counted between two and nine times. The chain uses TRBV29-1 and TRBJ1-1, with D perhaps matching TRBD1 (6 bases). V shed 5 bases and J shed 2 bases, with 12 bases lying between them. Germline lookup yields CDR1 SQVTM and CDR2 ANQGSEA. The CDR3 consists of 13 residues. The CDR3 DNA reads TGCAGCGTTTATAGACAGGCTAACACTGAAGCTTTCTTT. This codes for CSVYRQANTEAFF.

The table lists this clone with a few counts. The chain links TRBV19 to TRBJ2-1; TRBD1 agrees at 9 bases. J was trimmed by 7 bases and V by 1 base; bases with no gene match: 5. The germline V gene encodes CDR1 LNHDA and CDR2 SQIVND (reference sequence). The CDR3 loop spans 15 amino acids. The CDR3 DNA is TGTGCCAGTAGTATAGGGGCCGGGACAGGGAATGAGCAGTTCTTC. Its translation: CASSIGAGTGNEQFF.

The chain has TRBV4-2 and TRBJ1-4; a weak D match, TRBD1 (6 bases). The CDR3 is 16 residues long. The V end lost 5 bases, the J end lost 8 bases, and 21 bases lay between the germline ends. CDR1 and CDR2 from the germline V gene are LGHNA and YNFKEQ. The CDR3 reads CASSSRRGERGEKLFF. CDR3 DNA: TGTGCCAGCAGCTCCCGTCGGGGGGAAAGGGGGGAAAAACTGTTTTTT.

The V gene is TRBV6-1, the J gene TRBJ1-5; 10 bases are a match to TRBD1. The junction had 8 bases not matched to a gene; V was cut back by 4 bases and J by 5 bases. CDR1 and CDR2 from the germline V gene are MNHNS and SASEGT. This CDR3 is built from 16 residues. The CDR3 DNA sequence: TGTGCCAGCAGTGCTCACACCGGGACAGGGGATCAGCCCCAGCATTTT. Residues: CASSAHTGTGDQPQHF.

The chain couples TRBV5-4 to TRBJ1-2; 8 bases match TRBD1. V shed 2 bases and J 6 bases; nucleotides not matched to a gene: 9. Per germline, CDR1 SGHNT and CDR2 YYREEE (reference sequence). The CDR3 is made up of 15 amino acids. For the CDR3, the DNA is TGTGCCAGCAGCTTTTTATCCAGGGGGCGGAATGGCTACACCTTC. Protein sequence: CASSFLSRGRNGYTF.

This CDR3 reads CASSDRADSYEQYF. In DNA form, the CDR3 reads TGTGCCAGCAGTGACAGAGCGGATTCCTACGAGCAGTACTTC. V and J are TRBV2 and TRBJ2-7, with TRBD2 as a possible D gene (5 bases). Looked up from germline, CDR1 is SNHLY and CDR2 is FYNNEI. This CDR3 has 14 amino acids. V lost 3 bases, J lost 1 base, and 10 bases lay in between.

The J gene is TRBJ2-6, the V gene TRBV11-2, with D possibly TRBD1 on 6 matching bases. The CDR3 has 16 residues. Trimming removed 3 bases at V and 2 bases at J, with 11 bases between. Germline CDR1 SGHAT, CDR2 FQNNGV. The CDR3 spells CASSFRGLAGANVLTF. As DNA, the CDR3 is TGTGCCAGCAGCTTCAGGGGTTTAGCTGGGGCCAACGTCCTGACTTTC.

This clone was seen a few times. The same CDR3 also results from other DNA sequences found in this sample. This chain links TRBV19 with TRBJ1-4; D ambiguous. The length of the CDR3 is 10 residues. V was shortened by 5 bases and J by 8 bases, with 3 bases between the two germline ends. Germline loops: CDR1 LNHDA, CDR2 SQIVND (reference sequence). CDR3 loop: CASSREKLFF. CDR3 sequence (DNA): TGTGCCAGTAGTCGGGAAAAACTGTTTTTT.

This clone was picked up a small number of times. The chain is built from TRBV29-1 and TRBJ1-2; D is ambiguous. Trimming shortened V by 6 bases and J by 4 bases, and 12 bases separated the two germline ends. The CDR3 is made up of 12 amino acids. Germline-derived CDR1 and CDR2 are SQVTM and ANQGSEA. As DNA, the CDR3 is TGCAGCGTGGGTCTCGGGAGCTATGGCTACACCTTC. Residues: CSVGLGSYGYTF. Filled out from reference TRBV29-1 and TRBJ1-2, the complete variable domain reads SAVISQKPSRDICQRGTSLTIQCQVDSQVTMMFWYRQQPGQSLTLIATANQGSEATYESGFVIDKFPISRPNLTFSTLTVSNMSPEDSSIYLCSVGLGSYGYTFGSGTRLTVV.

The sample holds a few counts of this clone. V is TRBV23-1 and J is TRBJ2-7, with TRBD1 as a possible D gene (5 bases). TRBV23-1 is recorded as an ORF, its role being uncertain. The ends were cut back, 2 bases at V and 4 bases at J, with 12 bases in the middle. CDR3 length: 14 amino acids. The DNA for the CDR3 is TGCGCCAGCAGTCAACCAGGGTTTTGGTACGAGCAGTACTTC. Its protein is CASSQPGFWYEQYF.

The CDR3 reads CASSLVSANYGYTF. CDR3 in DNA: TGTGCCAGCAGCTTAGTGTCAGCTAACTATGGCTACACCTTC. This chain links TRBV11-2 with TRBJ1-2; D call uncertain. Per the germline V gene, CDR1 is SGHAT and CDR2 is FQNNGV. This CDR3 has 14 residues. V lost 1 base and J lost 0, with 6 bases in between.

The genes are TRBV7-9 and TRBJ1-5; 7 nucleotides agree with TRBD1. From germline, CDR1 is SEHNR and CDR2 FQNEAQ (reference sequence). The CDR3 loop spans 17 amino acids. V shed 3 bases and J 5 bases; nucleotides not matched to a gene: 13. CDR3 amino acids: CASSFPADRERDQPQHF. The CDR3 region has the DNA TGTGCCAGCAGCTTTCCGGCCGACAGGGAGAGGGATCAGCCCCAGCATTTT.

This clone was found a few times. The chain couples TRBV18 to TRBJ2-1, with TRBD2 as a possible D gene (5 bases). Trimming took off 4 bases at V and 2 bases at J, with 15 bases between the two ends. Per the germline V gene, CDR1 is KGHSH and CDR2 is LQKENI. CDR3 length equals 16 residues. The DNA for the CDR3 is TGTGCCAGCTCACTGATCGAGGGTGTTCCCTACAATGAGCAGTTCTTC. It codes for CASSLIEGVPYNEQFF.

The rearrangement uses TRBV25-1 and TRBJ1-4; unclear D gene. Germline V gene data show CDR1 as MGHDK and CDR2 as SYGVNS. The CDR3 extends over 15 amino acids. V was trimmed by 5 bases and J by 6 bases, leaving 16 bases between them. The CDR3 is CASSPREGLDEKLFF. CDR3 coding DNA: TGTGCCAGCAGTCCCCGAGAGGGTCTAGATGAAAAACTGTTTTTT.

This clone turned up a few times. The V gene is TRBV11-2, the J gene TRBJ2-5; 7 bases line up with TRBD2. J lost 4 bases, V lost 3 bases, and 2 bases had no gene match. The CDR3 extends over 13 amino acids. The germline V gene encodes CDR1 SGHAT and CDR2 FQNNGV. The CDR3, as DNA: TGTGCCAGCAGCTTTACTAGCGTAGAGACCCAGTACTTC. It is translated as CASSFTSVETQYF.

This clone showed up just a few times. The V gene is TRBV10-2, the J gene TRBJ2-7; 9 bases are shared with TRBD1. The ends lost 7 bases at V and 3 bases at J; junction bases unmatched: 7. Per the germline V gene, CDR1 is WSHSY and CDR2 is SAAADI. The CDR3 consists of 14 residues. CDR3 DNA sequence: TGCGCCAGCATCATTGGACAGGGGAGCTACGAGCAGTACTTC. Protein: CASIIGQGSYEQYF.